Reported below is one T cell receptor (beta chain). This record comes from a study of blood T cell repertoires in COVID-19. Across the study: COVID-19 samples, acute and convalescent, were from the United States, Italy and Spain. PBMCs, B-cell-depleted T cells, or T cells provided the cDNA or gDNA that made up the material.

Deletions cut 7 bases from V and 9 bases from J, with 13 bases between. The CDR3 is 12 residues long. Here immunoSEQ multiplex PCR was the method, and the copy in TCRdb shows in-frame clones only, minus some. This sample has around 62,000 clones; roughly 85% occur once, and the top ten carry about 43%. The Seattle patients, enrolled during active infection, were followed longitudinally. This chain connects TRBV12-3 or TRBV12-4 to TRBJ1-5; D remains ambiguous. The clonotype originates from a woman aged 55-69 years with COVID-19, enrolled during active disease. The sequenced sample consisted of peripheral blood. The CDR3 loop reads CASMLLGAPQHF. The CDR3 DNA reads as TGTGCCAGCATGCTACTGGGCGCGCCCCAGCATTTT.